Listed here are 12 T cell receptor beta chains from one sample, sequenced in a study of a mutant IDH1 vaccine in newly diagnosed glioma. The table came from immunoSEQ multiplex PCR; TCRdb's copy has only in-frame clones and leaves some out. Of about 60,000 clones listed, about 90% are singletons. Specified time point: week 23, last vaccination. Topical imiquimod accompanied each vaccine dose, which consisted of 300 ug of mutant IDH1 20-mer peptide. These receptors are not linked to any known antigen. The sequenced sample was PBMCs, obtained from a glioma patient whose treatment included an IDH1 peptide vaccine. These receptors originate from a man aged 35-49 years with glioma.

V usage is TRBV28 and J usage is TRBJ2-7; 14 bases map to TRBD2. Germline values: CDR1 MDHEN, CDR2 SYDVKM. V lost 10 bases and J lost 0; bases outside the gene matches: 14. The CDR3 totals 18 residues. As DNA, the CDR3 is TGTGCCAACCCACAATGGCGGGGACTAGCGGGAGCCTCCTACGAGCAGTACTTC. It translates to CANPQWRGLAGASYEQYF.

This rearrangement joins TRBV11-2 to TRBJ2-1; 11 bases are shared with TRBD2. This CDR3 spans 16 amino acids. V lost 3 bases to trimming and J lost 5 bases; unmatched junction nucleotides: 6. Germline-derived CDR1 and CDR2 are SGHAT and FQNNGV. CDR3 loop: CASSFLAGGKHNEQFF. As DNA, the CDR3 is TGTGCCAGCAGCTTCCTAGCGGGAGGTAAGCACAATGAGCAGTTCTTC.

V usage is TRBV18 and J usage is TRBJ2-7; D not certain. In germline, CDR1 is KGHSH, CDR2 LQKENI. There are 14 residues in the CDR3. The ends were cut back, 3 bases at V and 0 bases at J, with 9 bases in the middle. For the CDR3, the DNA is TGTGCCAGCTCACCGTTCAAGTACTCCTACGAGCAGTACTTC. The encoded protein is CASSPFKYSYEQYF.

The rearrangement uses TRBV2 and TRBJ1-2; D is uncertain. CDR1 is SNHLY, CDR2 FYNNEI, per germline. V shed 0 bases and J shed 8 bases, with 10 bases lying between them. This CDR3 has 13 amino acids. CDR3 residues: CASSEARLGGYTF. The CDR3 DNA reads TGTGCCAGCAGTGAAGCGCGGTTAGGGGGCTACACCTTC. Variable domain in full (rest from reference TRBV2 and TRBJ1-2): EPEVTQTPSHQVTQMGQEVILRCVPISNHLYFYWYRQILGQKVEFLVSFYNNEISEKSEIFDDQFSVERPDGSNFTLKIRSTKLEDSAMYFCASSEARLGGYTFGSGTRLTVV.

There are a few counts of this clone. V and J are TRBV5-1 and TRBJ1-3; no clear D. This CDR3 is 13 amino acids long. The V and J ends lost 0 bases and 4 bases respectively, with 5 bases between them. Germline-derived CDR1 and CDR2 are SGHRS and YFSETQ. CDR3 coding DNA: TGCGCCAGCAGCTTGGAGGAGGGAAACACCATATATTTT. Its protein product is CASSLEEGNTIYF.

The CDR3 sequence: CAISRSGQDYEQYF. In nucleotides, the CDR3 is TGTGCCATCAGTAGATCGGGACAGGACTACGAGCAGTACTTC. This chain uses TRBV10-3 with TRBJ2-7, with 8 bases fitting TRBD1. The CDR3 is made up of 14 amino acids. The junction had 6 bases not matched to a gene; V was cut back by 5 bases and J by 3 bases. Germline V gives CDR1 ENHRY, CDR2 SYGVKD.

The J gene is TRBJ2-3, the V gene TRBV10-3; 8 positions agree with TRBD1. The CDR3 has 14 residues. Germline-derived CDR1 and CDR2 are ENHRY and SYGVKD. Unmatched junction bases numbered 8, after V lost 10 bases and J lost 2 bases. The CDR3 bases are TGTGCCACCGTGGGACAGGATCTCACAGATACGCAGTATTTT. Its translation: CATVGQDLTDTQYF.

This clone has a single count. V and J are TRBV18 and TRBJ2-2; TRBD2 agrees at 11 bases. With 5 bases clipped from V and 4 bases from J, the junction kept 3 bases outside the gene matches. The germline V gene has CDR1 KGHSH and CDR2 LQKENI. The CDR3 consists of 15 residues. The DNA for the CDR3 is TGTGCCAGCTCAACCGGGACTAGCGGCACCGGGGAGCTGTTTTTT. Encoded protein: CASSTGTSGTGELFF. The variable domain in full, completed from reference TRBV18 and TRBJ2-2, reads NAGVMQNPRHLVRRRGQEARLRCSPMKGHSHVYWYRQLPEEGLKFMVYLQKENIIDESGMPKERFSAEFPKEGPSILRIQQVVRGDSAAYFCASSTGTSGTGELFFGEGSRLTVL.

V usage is TRBV27 and J usage is TRBJ2-6, with 12 bases identical to TRBD2. The CDR3 is made up of 20 amino acids. The J segment lost 2 bases and the V segment lost 1 base, leaving 9 bases of the junction unmatched. Germline values: CDR1 MNHEY, CDR2 SMNVEV (reference sequence). The CDR3 loop is CASSLFPRLAGGAGANVLTF. For the CDR3, the DNA is TGTGCCAGCAGTTTATTCCCCCGGCTAGCGGGAGGGGCTGGGGCCAACGTCCTGACTTTC.

The J gene is TRBJ2-1, the V gene TRBV2; TRBD1 matches at 7 bases. The CDR3 is made up of 17 amino acids. V trimming: 8 bases; J trimming: 11 bases; junction bases outside the gene matches: 24. The germline CDR1 and CDR2 sequences are SNHLY and FYNNEI. The CDR3 coding sequence is TGTGCCAGCGCCAGCAGTCCCCCAGGGGGTCCGGGGCGTAAGCAGTTCTTC. This gives the protein CASASSPPGGPGRKQFF.

V gene TRBV9 combines with J gene TRBJ2-1; 7 bases map to TRBD2. J was trimmed by 10 bases and V by 4 bases; bases with no gene match: 8. CDR1 is SGDLS and CDR2 is YYNGEE in the germline V gene. The CDR3 is made up of 13 amino acids. The CDR3 loop reads CASSQAGAREQFF. CDR3 nucleotide sequence: TGTGCCAGCAGCCAGGCGGGAGCCCGGGAGCAGTTCTTC.

The gene calls are TRBV7-2 and TRBJ2-7; 12 bases match TRBD2. The germline V gene has CDR1 SGHTA and CDR2 FQGNSA. V lost 5 bases, J lost 3 bases, and 2 bases stayed unmatched. This CDR3 is 14 amino acids long. CDR3 residues: CASSGTSGYYEQYF. The CDR3 DNA follows: TGTGCCAGCAGCGGGACTAGCGGGTACTACGAGCAGTACTTC.